This T cell receptor (beta chain) was observed in a study of CD8+CD57+ T cells in acquired aplastic anemia. Overall study: Mean DNA quantity obtained from sorted CD4+ and CD8+ cells was around 3.2 ug.

The germline CDR1 and CDR2 sequences are SGHTA and FQGNSA. The CDR3 spans 13 amino acids, including both terminal residues. TCR beta VDJ and CDR3 were profiled, and genomic DNA was the template. In TCRdb, the reads were re-called with MiXCR into one record per CDR3 protein. Of a few hundred thousand distinct CDR3 sequences in the sample, around 72% were seen once. Comments on this clonotype: The conserved phenylalanine or tryptophan normally closing the CDR3 is absent here, so this likely arose from a read error. Because the CDR3's place on the DNA is in doubt, the DNA is left out and the CDR3 is given as listed by TCRdb.

The sequence was obtained from a human donor in good health, serving as a control. The specimen sequenced was sorted CD4+, CD8+, or CD8+CD57+ T cells (not recorded which) from PBMCs. J is TRBJ1-6 and V is TRBV7-2; whether TRBD1, the table's D call, matches the DNA was not checked. CDR3 sequence reads: CASSLWGPDTLPI.